This T cell receptor (beta chain) was obtained from a study of TIL therapy for anti-PD-1-resistant metastatic lung cancer. Study details: Tumors had a median PD-L1 proportion score of approximately 5.5%.

The ends lost 3 bases at V and 1 base at J; junction bases unmatched: 8. Germline CDR1 and CDR2: SGHVS and FQNEAQ. The CDR3 is made up of 16 amino acids. The libraries were made with immunoSEQ v3. Here immunoSEQ multiplex PCR was the method, and the copy in TCRdb shows in-frame clones only, minus some. The sample includes some 13,000 clones, 66% of them seen just once. Time point described: pre-treatment sample, taken before nivolumab and TIL therapy. Pleural nodules or supraclavicular lymph nodes made up most of the excised metastases sampled. The sample in question was tumor tissue, obtained at baseline. This TCR derives from a woman between 30 and 85 years old with non-small cell lung cancer. The chain employs TRBV7-8 and TRBJ2-7, with 8 bases aligning to TRBD1. This CDR3 reads CASSFQGAPASYEQYF. CDR3 DNA sequence: TGTGCCAGCAGCTTCCAGGGGGCGCCGGCTTCCTACGAGCAGTACTTC.